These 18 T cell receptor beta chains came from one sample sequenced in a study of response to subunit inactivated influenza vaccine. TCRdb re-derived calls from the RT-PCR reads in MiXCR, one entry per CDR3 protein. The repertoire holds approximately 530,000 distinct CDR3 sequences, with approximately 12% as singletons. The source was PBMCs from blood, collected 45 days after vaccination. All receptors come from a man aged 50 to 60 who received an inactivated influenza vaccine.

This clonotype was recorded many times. DNA for the CDR3: TGCGCCAGCAGCAGTGACATCCCCCCTCACGAGCAGTACTTC. Translating it yields CASSSDIPPHEQYF. This chain uses TRBV5-1 with TRBJ2-7; D uncertain. This CDR3 is 14 amino acids long. Germline CDR1 SGHRS, CDR2 YFSETQ. V was pared by 4 bases and J by 5 bases, with 16 bases between.

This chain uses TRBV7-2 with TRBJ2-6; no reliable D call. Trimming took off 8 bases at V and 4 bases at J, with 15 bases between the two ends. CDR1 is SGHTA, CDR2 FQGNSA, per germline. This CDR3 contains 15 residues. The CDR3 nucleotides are TGTGCCAGCCTCCTCACCCCTACCGGGGCCAACGTCCTGACTTTC. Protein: CASLLTPTGANVLTF.

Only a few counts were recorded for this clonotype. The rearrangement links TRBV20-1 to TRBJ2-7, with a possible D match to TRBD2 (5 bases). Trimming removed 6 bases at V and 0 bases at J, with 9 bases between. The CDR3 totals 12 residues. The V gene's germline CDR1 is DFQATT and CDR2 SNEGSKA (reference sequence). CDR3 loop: CSAITSSYEQYF. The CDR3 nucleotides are TGCAGTGCGATAACTAGCTCCTACGAGCAGTACTTC.

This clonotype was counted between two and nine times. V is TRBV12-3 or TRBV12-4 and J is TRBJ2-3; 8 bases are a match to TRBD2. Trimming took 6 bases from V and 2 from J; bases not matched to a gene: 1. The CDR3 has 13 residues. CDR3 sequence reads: CASSGGDTDTQYF. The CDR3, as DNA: TGTGCCAGCAGCGGGGGGGACACAGATACGCAGTATTTT.

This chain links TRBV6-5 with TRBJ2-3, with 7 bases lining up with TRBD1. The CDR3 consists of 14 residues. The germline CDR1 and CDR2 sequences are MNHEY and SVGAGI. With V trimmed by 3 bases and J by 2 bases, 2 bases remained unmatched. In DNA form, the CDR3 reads TGTGCCAGCAGTTATGAGGGGGCCACAGATACGCAGTATTTT. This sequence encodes CASSYEGATDTQYF.

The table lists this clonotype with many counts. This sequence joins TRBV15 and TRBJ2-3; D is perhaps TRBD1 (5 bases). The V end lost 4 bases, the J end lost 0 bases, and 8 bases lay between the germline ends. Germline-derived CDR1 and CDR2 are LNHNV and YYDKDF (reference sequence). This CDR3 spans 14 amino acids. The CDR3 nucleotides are TGTGCCACCAGCAAAAAGGGGAGCACAGATACGCAGTATTTT. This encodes CATSKKGSTDTQYF.

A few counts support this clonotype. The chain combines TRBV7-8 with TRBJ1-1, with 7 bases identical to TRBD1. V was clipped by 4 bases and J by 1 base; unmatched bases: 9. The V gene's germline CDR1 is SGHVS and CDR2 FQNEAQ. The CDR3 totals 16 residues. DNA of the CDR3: TGTGCCAGCAGCTCTCTTTGGGACAGACCGAACACTGAAGCTTTCTTT. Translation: CASSSLWDRPNTEAFF.

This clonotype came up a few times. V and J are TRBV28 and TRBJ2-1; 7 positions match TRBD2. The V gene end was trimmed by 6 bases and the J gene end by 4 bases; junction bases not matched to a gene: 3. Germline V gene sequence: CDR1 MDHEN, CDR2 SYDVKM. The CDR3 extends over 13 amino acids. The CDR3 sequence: CASRGRGYNEQFF. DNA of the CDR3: TGTGCCAGCAGAGGGCGGGGGTACAATGAGCAGTTCTTC.

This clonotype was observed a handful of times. As DNA, the CDR3 is TGCAGTGCCTTGGACCCGATGACCTCCTACAATGAGCAGTTCTTC. Translating gives CSALDPMTSYNEQFF. The V call is TRBV20-1, the J call TRBJ2-1; D uncertain. Germline CDR1 reads DFQATT; CDR2 reads SNEGSKA (reference sequence). The V gene lost 6 bases and the J gene lost 0 bases, with 15 bases spanning the gap. This CDR3 spans 15 amino acids.

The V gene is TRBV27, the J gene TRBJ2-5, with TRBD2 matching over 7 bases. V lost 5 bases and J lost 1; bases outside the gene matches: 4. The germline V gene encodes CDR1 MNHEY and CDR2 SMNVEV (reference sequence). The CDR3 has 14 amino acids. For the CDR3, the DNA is TGTGCCAGCAGTCCCTGGGGGGGCCAAGAGACCCAGTACTTC. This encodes CASSPWGGQETQYF.

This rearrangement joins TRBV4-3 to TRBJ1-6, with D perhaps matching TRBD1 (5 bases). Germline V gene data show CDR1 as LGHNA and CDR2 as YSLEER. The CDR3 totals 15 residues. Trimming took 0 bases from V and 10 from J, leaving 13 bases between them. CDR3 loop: CASSQDMSGWSPLHF. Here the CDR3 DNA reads TGCGCCAGCAGCCAAGATATGTCAGGGTGGTCACCCCTCCACTTT.

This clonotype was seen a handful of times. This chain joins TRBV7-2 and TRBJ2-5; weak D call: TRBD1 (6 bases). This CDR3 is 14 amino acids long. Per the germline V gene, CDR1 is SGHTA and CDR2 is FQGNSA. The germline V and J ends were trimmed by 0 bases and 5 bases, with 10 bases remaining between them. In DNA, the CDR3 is TGTGCCAGCAGCTTAGCTGGGGGCGACGAGACCCAGTACTTC. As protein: CASSLAGGDETQYF.

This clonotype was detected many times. The CDR3 loop reads CASSQEGGSRAYGYTF. The CDR3 nucleotides are TGTGCCAGCAGCCAAGAAGGGGGGAGCAGGGCCTATGGCTACACCTTC. This sequence joins TRBV4-2 and TRBJ1-2; a possible D gene is TRBD1 (6 bases). The CDR3 is 16 residues long. CDR1 and CDR2 from the germline V gene are LGHNA and YNFKEQ. V was shortened by 0 bases and J by 4 bases, with 15 bases between the two germline ends.

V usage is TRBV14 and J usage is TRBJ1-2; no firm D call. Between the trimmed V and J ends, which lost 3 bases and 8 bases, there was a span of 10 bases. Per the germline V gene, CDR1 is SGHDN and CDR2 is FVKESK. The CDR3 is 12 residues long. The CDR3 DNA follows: TGTGCCAGCAGCCAGGGAGAACTGGGCTACACCTTC. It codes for CASSQGELGYTF. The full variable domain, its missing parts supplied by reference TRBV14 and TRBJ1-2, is EAGVTQFPSHSVIEKGQTVTLRCDPISGHDNLYWYRRVMGKEIKFLLHFVKESKQDESGMPNNRFLAERTGGTYSTLKVQPAELEDSGVYFCASSQGELGYTFGSGTRLTVV.

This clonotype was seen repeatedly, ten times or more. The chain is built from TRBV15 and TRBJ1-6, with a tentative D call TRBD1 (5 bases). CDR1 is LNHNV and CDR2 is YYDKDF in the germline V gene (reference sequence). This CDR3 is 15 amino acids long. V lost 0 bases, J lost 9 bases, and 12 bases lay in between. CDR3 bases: TGTGCCACCAGCAGAGATCTGGGGCTAGGTTCACCCCTCCACTTT. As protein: CATSRDLGLGSPLHF.

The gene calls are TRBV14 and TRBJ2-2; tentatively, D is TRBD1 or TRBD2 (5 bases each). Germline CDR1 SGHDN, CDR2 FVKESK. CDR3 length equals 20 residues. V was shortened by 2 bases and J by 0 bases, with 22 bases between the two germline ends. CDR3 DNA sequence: TGTGCCAGCAGCCAATTTCGTCGTCCATTGCAGGGACCGAACACCGGGGAGCTGTTTTTT. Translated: CASSQFRRPLQGPNTGELFF.

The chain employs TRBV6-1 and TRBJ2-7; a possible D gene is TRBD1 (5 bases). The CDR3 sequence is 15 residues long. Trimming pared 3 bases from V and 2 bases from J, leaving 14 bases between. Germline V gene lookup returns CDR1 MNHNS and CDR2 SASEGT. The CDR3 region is CASSDWTRNPYEQYF. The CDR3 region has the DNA TGTGCCAGCAGTGATTGGACACGCAACCCCTACGAGCAGTACTTC.

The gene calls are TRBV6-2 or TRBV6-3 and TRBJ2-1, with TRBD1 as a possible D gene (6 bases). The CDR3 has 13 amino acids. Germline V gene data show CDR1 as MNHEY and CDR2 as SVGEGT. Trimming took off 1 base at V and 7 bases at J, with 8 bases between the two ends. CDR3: CASSYYRVNEQFF. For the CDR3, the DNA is TGTGCCAGCAGTTACTACAGGGTTAATGAGCAGTTCTTC.